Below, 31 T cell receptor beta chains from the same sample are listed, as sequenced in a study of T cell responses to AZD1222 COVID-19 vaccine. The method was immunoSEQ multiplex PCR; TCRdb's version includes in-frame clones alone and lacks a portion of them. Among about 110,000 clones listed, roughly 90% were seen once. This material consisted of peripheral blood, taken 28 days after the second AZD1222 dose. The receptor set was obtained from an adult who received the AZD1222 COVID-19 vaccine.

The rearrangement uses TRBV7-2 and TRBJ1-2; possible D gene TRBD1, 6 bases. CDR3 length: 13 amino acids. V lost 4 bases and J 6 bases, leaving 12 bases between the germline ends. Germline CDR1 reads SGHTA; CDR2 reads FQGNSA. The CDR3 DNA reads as TGTGCCAGCAGCTCCGAACAGGGCCATGGCTACACCTTC. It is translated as CASSSEQGHGYTF.

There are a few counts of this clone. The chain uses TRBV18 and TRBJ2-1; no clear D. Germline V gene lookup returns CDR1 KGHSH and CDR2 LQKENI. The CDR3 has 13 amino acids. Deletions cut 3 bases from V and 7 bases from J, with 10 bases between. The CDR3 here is CASSPPQQNEQFF. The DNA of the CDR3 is TGTGCCAGCTCACCGCCACAACAAAATGAGCAGTTCTTC.

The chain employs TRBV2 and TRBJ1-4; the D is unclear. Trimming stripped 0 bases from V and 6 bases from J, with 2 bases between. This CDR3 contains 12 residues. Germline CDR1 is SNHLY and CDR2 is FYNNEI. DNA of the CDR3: TGTGCCAGCAGTGAAGCGCATGAAAAACTGTTTTTT. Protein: CASSEAHEKLFF.

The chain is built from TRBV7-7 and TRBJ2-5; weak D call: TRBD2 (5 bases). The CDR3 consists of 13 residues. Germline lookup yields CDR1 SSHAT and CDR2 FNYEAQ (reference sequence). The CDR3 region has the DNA TGTGCTAGCGCCAGAGACTTCCAAGAGACCCAGTACTTC. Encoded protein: CASARDFQETQYF.

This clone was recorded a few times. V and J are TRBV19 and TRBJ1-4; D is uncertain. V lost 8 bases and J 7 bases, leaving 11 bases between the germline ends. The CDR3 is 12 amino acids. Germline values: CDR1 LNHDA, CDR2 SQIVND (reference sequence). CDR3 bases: TGTGCCAGTGGGAGAGGGAGTGAAAAACTGTTTTTT. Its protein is CASGRGSEKLFF.

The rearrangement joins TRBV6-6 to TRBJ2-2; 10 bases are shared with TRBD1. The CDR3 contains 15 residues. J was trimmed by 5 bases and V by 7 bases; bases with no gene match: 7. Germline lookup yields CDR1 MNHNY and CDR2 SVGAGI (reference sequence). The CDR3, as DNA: TGTGCCAGCAAGACAGGGGGCGAAATGACCGGGGAGCTGTTTTTT. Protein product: CASKTGGEMTGELFF.

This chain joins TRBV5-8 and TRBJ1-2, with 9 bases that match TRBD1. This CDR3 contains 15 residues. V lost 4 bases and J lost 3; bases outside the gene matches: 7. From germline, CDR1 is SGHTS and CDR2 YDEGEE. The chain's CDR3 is CASSLGQGYDYGYTF. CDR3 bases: TGTGCCAGCAGCCTAGGACAGGGGTATGACTATGGCTACACCTTC.

CDR3 sequence: CATSTDRGAYNEQFF. In DNA, the CDR3 is TGTGCCACCAGCACGGACAGGGGGGCCTACAATGAGCAGTTCTTC. This sequence joins TRBV15 and TRBJ2-1; 10 nucleotides line up with TRBD1. Germline CDR1 reads LNHNV; CDR2 reads YYDKDF (reference sequence). The CDR3 is 15 amino acids. The J segment lost 2 bases and the V segment lost 4 bases, leaving 2 bases of the junction unmatched. The full variable domain, rest sourced from reference TRBV15 and TRBJ2-1, is DAMVIQNPRYQVTQFGKPVTLSCSQTLNHNVMYWYQQKSSQAPKLLFHYYDKDFNNEADTPDNFQSRRPNTSFCFLDIRSPGLGDTAMYLCATSTDRGAYNEQFFGPGTRLTVL.

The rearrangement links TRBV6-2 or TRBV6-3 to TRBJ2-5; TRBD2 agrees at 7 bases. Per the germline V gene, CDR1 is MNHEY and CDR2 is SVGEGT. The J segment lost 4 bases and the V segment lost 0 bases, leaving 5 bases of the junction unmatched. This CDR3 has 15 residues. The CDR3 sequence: CASSYSTSDTETQYF. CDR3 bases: TGTGCCAGCAGTTACTCAACTAGCGATACAGAGACCCAGTACTTC.

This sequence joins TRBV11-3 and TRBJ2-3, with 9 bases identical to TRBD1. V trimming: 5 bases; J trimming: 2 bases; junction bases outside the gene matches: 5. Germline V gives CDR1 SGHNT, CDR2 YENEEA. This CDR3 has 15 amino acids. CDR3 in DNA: TGTGCCAGCAGCCAAGGACAGGGGTACACAGATACGCAGTATTTT. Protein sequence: CASSQGQGYTDTQYF.

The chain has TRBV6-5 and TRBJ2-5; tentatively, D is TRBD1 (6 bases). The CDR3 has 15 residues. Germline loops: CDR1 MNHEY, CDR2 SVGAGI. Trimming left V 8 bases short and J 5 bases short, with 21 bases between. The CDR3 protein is CASSPRQAVGETQYF. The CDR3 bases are TGTGCCAGCTCCCCTAGACAGGCTGTGGGCGAGACCCAGTACTTC.

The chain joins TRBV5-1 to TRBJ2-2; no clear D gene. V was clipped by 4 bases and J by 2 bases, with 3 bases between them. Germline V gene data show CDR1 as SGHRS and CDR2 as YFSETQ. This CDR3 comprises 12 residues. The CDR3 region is CASSANTGELFF. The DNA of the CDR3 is TGCGCCAGCAGCGCTAACACCGGGGAGCTGTTTTTT.

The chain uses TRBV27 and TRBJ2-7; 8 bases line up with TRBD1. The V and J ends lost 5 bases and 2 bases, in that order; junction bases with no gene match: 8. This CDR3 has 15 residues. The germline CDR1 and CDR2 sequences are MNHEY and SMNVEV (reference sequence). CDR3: CASSARQGLTYEQYF. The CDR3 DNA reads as TGTGCCAGCAGTGCGAGACAGGGGCTGACCTACGAGCAGTACTTC.

The CDR3 region has the DNA TGCGCCAGCAGCTGGGGGACGGGGCAGGAGACCCAGTACTTC. It specifies CASSWGTGQETQYF. The rearrangement joins TRBV5-1 to TRBJ2-5, with D perhaps matching TRBD1 or TRBD2 (5 bases each). Trimming took 3 bases from V and 5 from J, leaving 14 bases between them. CDR1 is SGHRS and CDR2 is YFSETQ in the germline V gene. This CDR3 has 14 residues.

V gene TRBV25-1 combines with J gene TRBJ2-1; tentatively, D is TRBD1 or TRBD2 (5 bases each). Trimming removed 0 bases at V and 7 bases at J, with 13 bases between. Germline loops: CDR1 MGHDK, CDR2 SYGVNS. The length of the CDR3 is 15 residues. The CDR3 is CASSEYGGVQNEQFF. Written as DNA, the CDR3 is TGTGCCAGCAGTGAATATGGGGGAGTGCAGAATGAGCAGTTCTTC.

CDR3 DNA sequence: TGTGCCAGCAGCGTAACACGGGCGAGCACCGGGGAGCTGTTTTTT. Translating it yields CASSVTRASTGELFF. The chain joins TRBV9 to TRBJ2-2; D is ambiguous. The CDR3 runs to 15 residues. V shed 1 base and J shed 4 bases, with 11 bases lying between them. Germline loops: CDR1 SGDLS, CDR2 YYNGEE. Filled out from reference TRBV9 and TRBJ2-2, the complete variable domain reads DSGVTQTPKHLITATGQRVTLRCSPRSGDLSVYWYQQSLDQGLQFLIQYYNGEERAKGNILERFSAQQFPDLHSELNLSSLELGDSALYFCASSVTRASTGELFFGEGSRLTVL.

Here the CDR3 reads CASSSGTPSYNEQFF. The CDR3 nucleotides are TGTGCCAGTTCCTCCGGGACCCCCTCCTACAATGAGCAGTTCTTC. The chain links TRBV5-6 to TRBJ2-1; possibly TRBD1 or TRBD2 for D (5 bases each). Germline V gene data show CDR1 as SGHDT and CDR2 as YYEEEE. V gave up 8 bases and J gave up 0 bases, with 15 bases separating them. The CDR3 is made up of 15 amino acids. Variable domain in full (rest from reference TRBV5-6 and TRBJ2-1): DAGVTQSPTHLIKTRGQQVTLRCSPKSGHDTVSWYQQALGQGPQFIFQYYEEEERQRGNFPDRFSGHQFPNYSSELNVNALLLGDSALYLCASSSGTPSYNEQFFGPGTRLTVL.

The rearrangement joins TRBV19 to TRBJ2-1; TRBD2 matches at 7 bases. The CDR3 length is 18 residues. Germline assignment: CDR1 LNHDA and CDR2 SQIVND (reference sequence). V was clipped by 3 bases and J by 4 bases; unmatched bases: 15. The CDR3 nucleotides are TGTGCCAGTAGTATGTCCGGGTCCGTAGCGGGTAGTTACAATGAGCAGTTCTTC. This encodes CASSMSGSVAGSYNEQFF.

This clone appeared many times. DNA for the CDR3: TGTGCCAGCAGCCTGGGGTTGCCAGGGGGTATAGGGAGCAATCAGCCCCAGCATTTT. Residues: CASSLGLPGGIGSNQPQHF. The chain combines TRBV5-5 with TRBJ1-5; TRBD1 aligns across 7 bases. With V trimmed by 4 bases and J by 1 base, 17 bases remained unmatched. The CDR3 loop spans 19 amino acids. Germline V CDR1 and CDR2: SGHKS, YYEKEE (reference sequence).

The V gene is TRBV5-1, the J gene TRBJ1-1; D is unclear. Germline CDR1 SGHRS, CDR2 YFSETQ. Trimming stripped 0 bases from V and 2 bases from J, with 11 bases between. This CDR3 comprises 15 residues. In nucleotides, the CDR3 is TGCGCCAGCAGCTTGGACGGACGGAGAAACACTGAAGCTTTCTTT. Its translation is CASSLDGRRNTEAFF.

CDR3 DNA: TGTGCCAGCAGTCTCGTAGCGTCTACGCAGTATTTT. Protein sequence: CASSLVASTQYF. This sequence joins TRBV28 and TRBJ2-3, with a weak D call TRBD2 (5 bases). The CDR3 covers 12 residues. Looked up from germline, CDR1 is MDHEN and CDR2 is SYDVKM. The V and J ends lost 5 bases and 8 bases respectively, with 11 bases between them.

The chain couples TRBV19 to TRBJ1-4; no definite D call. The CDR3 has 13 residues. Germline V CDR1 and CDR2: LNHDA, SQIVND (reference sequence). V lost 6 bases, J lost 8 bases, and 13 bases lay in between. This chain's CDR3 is CASSMWEREKLFF. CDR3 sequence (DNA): TGTGCCAGTAGCATGTGGGAGAGGGAAAAACTGTTTTTT.

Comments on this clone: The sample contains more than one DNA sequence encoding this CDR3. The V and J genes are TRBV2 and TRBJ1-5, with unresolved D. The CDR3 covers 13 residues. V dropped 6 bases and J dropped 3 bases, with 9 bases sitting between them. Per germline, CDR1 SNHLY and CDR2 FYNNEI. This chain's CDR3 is CASRGDSNQPQHF. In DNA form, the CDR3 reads TGTGCCAGCAGGGGCGACTCCAATCAGCCCCAGCATTTT.

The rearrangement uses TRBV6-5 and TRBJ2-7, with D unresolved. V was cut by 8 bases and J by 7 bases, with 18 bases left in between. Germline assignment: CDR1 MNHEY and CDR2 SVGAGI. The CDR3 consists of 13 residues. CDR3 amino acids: CASGLLLTREQYF. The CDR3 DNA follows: TGTGCCAGCGGGCTACTCTTGACGAGGGAGCAGTACTTC.

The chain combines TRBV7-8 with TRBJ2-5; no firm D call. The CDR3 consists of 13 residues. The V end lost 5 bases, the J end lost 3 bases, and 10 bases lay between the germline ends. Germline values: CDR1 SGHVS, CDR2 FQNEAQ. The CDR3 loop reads CASSPSLEETQYF. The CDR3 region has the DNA TGTGCCAGCAGCCCGTCGTTAGAAGAGACCCAGTACTTC.

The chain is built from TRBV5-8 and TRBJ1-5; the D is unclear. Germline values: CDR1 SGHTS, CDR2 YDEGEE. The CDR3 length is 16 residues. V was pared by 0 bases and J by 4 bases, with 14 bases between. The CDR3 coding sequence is TGTGCCAGCAGCTTGGTATTCGAGCGTGGGAATCAGCCCCAGCATTTT. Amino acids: CASSLVFERGNQPQHF.

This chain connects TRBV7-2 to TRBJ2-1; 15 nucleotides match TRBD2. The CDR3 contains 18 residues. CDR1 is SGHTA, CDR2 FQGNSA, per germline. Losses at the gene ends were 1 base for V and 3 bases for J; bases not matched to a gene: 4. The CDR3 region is CASSLEGTSGRHYNEQFF. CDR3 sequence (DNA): TGTGCCAGCAGCTTAGAAGGGACTAGCGGGAGGCACTACAATGAGCAGTTCTTC. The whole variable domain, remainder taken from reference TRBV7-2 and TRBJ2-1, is GAGVSQSPSNKVTEKGKDVELRCDPISGHTALYWYRQSLGQGLEFLIYFQGNSAPDKSGLPSDRFSAERTGGSVSTLTIQRTQQEDSAVYLCASSLEGTSGRHYNEQFFGPGTRLTVL.

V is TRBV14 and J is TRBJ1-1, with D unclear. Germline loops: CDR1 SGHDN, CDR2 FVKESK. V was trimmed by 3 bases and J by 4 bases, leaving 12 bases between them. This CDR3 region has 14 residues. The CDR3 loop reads CASSQLGGPTEAFF. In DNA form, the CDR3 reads TGTGCCAGCAGCCAGCTCGGCGGGCCCACTGAAGCTTTCTTT.

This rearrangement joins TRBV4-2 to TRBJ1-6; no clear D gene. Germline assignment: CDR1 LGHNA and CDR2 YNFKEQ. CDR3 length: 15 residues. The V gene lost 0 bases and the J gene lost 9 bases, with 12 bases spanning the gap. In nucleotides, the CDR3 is TGTGCCAGCAGCCAAGACGGGGTCGGCAGTTCACCCCTCCACTTT. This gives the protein CASSQDGVGSSPLHF.

The CDR3 nucleotides are TGTGCCAGCTCACCAGGCGACGGCCAAGAGACCCAGTACTTC. Encoded protein: CASSPGDGQETQYF. J is TRBJ2-5 and V is TRBV18; D is unclear. The CDR3 has 14 residues. V was clipped by 2 bases and J by 1 base, with 8 bases between them. Germline V lookup: CDR1 KGHSH, CDR2 LQKENI.

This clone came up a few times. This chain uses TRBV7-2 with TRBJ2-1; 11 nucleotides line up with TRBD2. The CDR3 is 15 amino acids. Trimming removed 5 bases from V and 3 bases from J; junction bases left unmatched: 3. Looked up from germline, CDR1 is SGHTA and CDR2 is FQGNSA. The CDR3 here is CASSGTSGNYNEQFF. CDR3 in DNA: TGTGCCAGCAGCGGGACTAGCGGAAACTACAATGAGCAGTTCTTC.